The source of this T cell receptor beta chain is a study of blood T cell repertoires in COVID-19. Study-level background: Sources were T cells, B-cell-depleted T cells, or PBMCs; the material itself was cDNA or gDNA.

The protocol was immunoSEQ multiplex PCR, while the TCRdb copy is restricted to in-frame clones and leaves out a portion. The repertoire holds under 300,000 clones, approximately 86% seen once, with around 12% in the top ten. The CDR3 covers 15 residues. Looked up from germline, CDR1 is LGHDT and CDR2 is YNNKEL (reference sequence). With V trimmed by 4 bases and J by 2 bases, 3 bases remained unmatched. The sequenced sample was peripheral blood. J is TRBJ2-3 and V is TRBV3-1 (or the pseudogene TRBV3-2), with 10 positions matching TRBD2. The TCR comes from a woman in her 70s with COVID-19, enrolled during active disease. The CDR3 DNA reads TGTGCCAGCAGCCGAGCGGGGGGGTTCACAGATACGCAGTATTTT. This codes for CASSRAGGFTDTQYF.